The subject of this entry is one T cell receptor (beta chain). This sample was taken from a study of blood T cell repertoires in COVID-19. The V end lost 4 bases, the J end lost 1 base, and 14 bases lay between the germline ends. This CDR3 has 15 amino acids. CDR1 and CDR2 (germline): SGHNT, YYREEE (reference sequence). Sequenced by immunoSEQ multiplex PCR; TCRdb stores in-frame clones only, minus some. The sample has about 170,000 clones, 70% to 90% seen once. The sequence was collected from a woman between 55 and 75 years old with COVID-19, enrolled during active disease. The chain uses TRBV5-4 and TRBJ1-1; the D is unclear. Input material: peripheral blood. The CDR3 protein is CASSPQTRRNTEAFF. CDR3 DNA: TGTGCCAGCAGCCCACAAACGAGGAGGAACACTGAAGCTTTCTTT.